Described below is a single T cell receptor (beta chain) sequence and its context. Its antigen is not identified. The source of the sample is a study of T cell responses to AZD1222 COVID-19 vaccine. Study conclusions and caveats: Females outnumbered males among donors, who were mostly white British; clonal diversity was possibly underestimated.

Second-dose timings of about 4 or about 12 weeks were pooled. Generated by immunoSEQ multiplex PCR, the TCRdb table keeps only in-frame clones and is missing some. The sample consists of 100,000 to 150,000 clones, 84% of them appearing once. This clonotype was sampled from an adult who received the AZD1222 COVID-19 vaccine. Sample: peripheral blood, taken 28 days after the second AZD1222 dose.

The chain's CDR3 is CASSVLTTGMGTGELFF. The CDR3 DNA is TGTGCCAGCAGCGTATTGACGACAGGGATGGGCACCGGGGAGCTGTTTTTT. This chain connects TRBV9 to TRBJ2-2, with TRBD1 matching 7 bases. CDR1 and CDR2 from the germline V gene are SGDLS and YYNGEE. The CDR3 spans 17 residues. J lost 4 bases, V lost 1 base, and 10 bases had no gene match. Full variable domain (remainder filled in from reference TRBV9 and TRBJ2-2): DSGVTQTPKHLITATGQRVTLRCSPRSGDLSVYWYQQSLDQGLQFLIQYYNGEERAKGNILERFSAQQFPDLHSELNLSSLELGDSALYFCASSVLTTGMGTGELFFGEGSRLTVL.